The T cell receptor (beta chain) under discussion was sequenced for a study of blood T cell repertoires in COVID-19. As for the study in general: Acute and convalescent COVID-19 specimens originated in the United States, Italy and Spain.

The Seattle patients, enrolled during active infection, were followed longitudinally. V was shortened by 5 bases and J by 3 bases, with 15 bases between the two germline ends. The CDR3 sequence is 15 residues long. CDR1 and CDR2 (germline): MGHRA, YSYEKL. Using immunoSEQ multiplex PCR, the repertoire was profiled, and TCRdb retains in-frame clones only, with some absent. The sample shows some 370,000 clones, approximately 89% of them seen only once. This clonotype was sampled from a woman younger than 45 with COVID-19, enrolled during active disease. Material: peripheral blood. The rearrangement uses TRBV4-1 and TRBJ2-3, with D possibly matching TRBD2 (5 bases). CDR3 nucleotide sequence: TGCGCCAGCAGCTCTCGGGATGACGCTACAGATACGCAGTATTTT. Residues: CASSSRDDATDTQYF.